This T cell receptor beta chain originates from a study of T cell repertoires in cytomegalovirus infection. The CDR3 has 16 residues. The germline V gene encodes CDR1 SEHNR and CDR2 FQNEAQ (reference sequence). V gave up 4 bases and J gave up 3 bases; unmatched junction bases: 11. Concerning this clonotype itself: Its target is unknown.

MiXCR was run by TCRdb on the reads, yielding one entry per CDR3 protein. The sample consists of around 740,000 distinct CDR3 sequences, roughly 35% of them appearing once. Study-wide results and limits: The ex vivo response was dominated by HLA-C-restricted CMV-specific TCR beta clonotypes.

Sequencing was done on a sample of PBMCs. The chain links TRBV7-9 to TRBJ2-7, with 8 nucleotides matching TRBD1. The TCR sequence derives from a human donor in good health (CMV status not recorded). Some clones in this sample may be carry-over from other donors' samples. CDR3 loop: CASSSITGGTRYEQYF. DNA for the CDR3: TGTGCCAGCAGCTCGATAACAGGGGGGACCCGCTACGAGCAGTACTTC.